Below, one T cell receptor beta chain is given with its context. The target antigen is unknown. This sample stems from a study of cytomegalovirus exposure and HLA in healthy donors. Study observations and caveats: In a later analysis, CMV-associated beta chains were mostly HLA-associated, it appeared. V segments that were indistinguishable, TRBV6-2 and TRBV6-3 among them, were omitted from analysis. Across donors, most TCRs were seen rarely, yet some public ones were widespread. Presence/absence analyses assumed roughly uniform sequencing depth across donors, which may not hold.

This CDR3 is built from 14 residues. CDR1 MDHEN and CDR2 SYDVKM come from the germline V gene. Trimming stripped 6 bases from V and 1 base from J, with 10 bases between. Primers for the PCR totalled 60 Vbeta and 13 Jbeta. Clones were read by immunoSEQ multiplex PCR, and TCRdb kept only the in-frame ones, dropping some. The table includes 170,000 or so clones, less than 90% detected once. V is TRBV28 and J is TRBJ1-5, with D perhaps matching TRBD1 (5 bases). Sequencing was done on a sample of PBMCs. This clonotype was sampled from a boy younger than 10 in good health and CMV-seronegative. The CDR3 nucleotides are TGTGCCAGCAGCTCACAGGTCAGCAATCAGCCCCAGCATTTT. It codes for CASSSQVSNQPQHF.